The 31 T cell receptor beta chains in this list originate from one sample, sequenced in a study of blood T cells in healthy people across ages. A sample-barcoded 5' primer and a J-beta primer mix were used in a second PCR of roughly 7 to 12 cycles. From the 5' RACE reads, TCRdb called clonotypes with MiXCR, one entry per CDR3 protein. The data contain about 730,000 distinct CDR3 sequences, more than 40% of them seen just once; the ten biggest clones take up approximately 22%. Sequenced material: blood. The origin of the receptors is a woman aged 55-69 years in good health.

The chain uses TRBV29-1 and TRBJ1-1; tentatively, D is TRBD1 (5 bases). Germline CDR1 SQVTM, CDR2 ANQGSEA. The CDR3 runs to 16 residues. Trimming removed 0 bases from V and 0 bases from J, with 14 bases in between. CDR3 sequence reads: CSVEDPTTEMNTEAFF. The CDR3 region has the DNA TGCAGCGTTGAAGACCCAACGACAGAGATGAACACTGAAGCTTTCTTT.

The CDR3 nucleotides are TGTGCCAGCAGCGTAGTGACTAGCGGAGATTACAATGAGCAGTTCTTC. Encoded protein: CASSVVTSGDYNEQFF. The rearrangement links TRBV9 to TRBJ2-1; TRBD2 matches 9 bases. Germline values: CDR1 SGDLS, CDR2 YYNGEE. The CDR3 contains 16 residues. V lost 0 bases and J lost 4; bases outside the gene matches: 5.

Only a few counts were recorded for this clonotype. V and J are TRBV20-1 and TRBJ2-1; D may be TRBD1 (5 bases). The CDR3 consists of 13 residues. Trimming took 4 bases from V and 7 from J, leaving 14 bases between them. Germline loops: CDR1 DFQATT, CDR2 SNEGSKA (reference sequence). The CDR3 is CSATSGLGNEQFF. CDR3 nucleotide sequence: TGCAGTGCTACCTCAGGGTTGGGTAATGAGCAGTTCTTC.

This chain connects TRBV20-1 to TRBJ2-7; D unclear. CDR3 length: 13 amino acids. Per germline, CDR1 DFQATT and CDR2 SNEGSKA (reference sequence). Trimming shortened V by 6 bases and J by 3 bases, and 15 bases separated the two germline ends. The chain's CDR3 is CSATDGSYYEQYF. DNA of the CDR3: TGCAGTGCCACGGACGGAAGTTACTACGAGCAGTACTTC.

About this clonotype: Relative to the germline gene, one junction end is altered; a read error may explain this. The chain uses TRBV28 and TRBJ2-1; perhaps TRBD2 as D (6 bases). Germline V gene data show CDR1 as MDHEN and CDR2 as SYDVKM. The CDR3 contains 16 residues. CDR3 in DNA: TGTGCCAGCAGCCAGACTAGACCTCTTTCCTACACTGAGCAGTTCTTC. Protein sequence: CASSQTRPLSYTEQFF.

V and J are TRBV27 and TRBJ1-2; D is unresolved. This CDR3 comprises 14 residues. The germline V gene encodes CDR1 MNHEY and CDR2 SMNVEV (reference sequence). V dropped 4 bases and J dropped 0 bases, with 9 bases sitting between them. The CDR3 loop is CASSSLSTNYGYTF. CDR3 sequence (DNA): TGTGCCAGCAGTTCCCTTAGTACTAACTATGGCTACACCTTC.

The table lists this clonotype with a few counts. The V gene is TRBV20-1, the J gene TRBJ2-7, with 7 bases that match TRBD2. With 7 bases clipped from V and 4 bases from J, the junction kept 10 bases outside the gene matches. CDR1 and CDR2 from the germline V gene are DFQATT and SNEGSKA (reference sequence). The CDR3 is made up of 13 amino acids. The CDR3 nucleotides read TGCAGTGGCGGCGCTAGCGGCATATACGAGCAGTACTTC. Translating it yields CSGGASGIYEQYF.

The sample holds a few counts of this clonotype. V and J are TRBV12-3 or TRBV12-4 and TRBJ1-4, with D perhaps matching TRBD1 (6 bases). The CDR3 consists of 15 residues. V lost 7 bases to trimming and J lost 1 base, with 13 bases between them. The CDR3 coding sequence is TGTGCCAGCAACAGGGACGTAAGAACTAATGAAAAACTGTTTTTT. It specifies CASNRDVRTNEKLFF.

This clonotype appeared a few times. This rearrangement joins TRBV12-3 or TRBV12-4 to TRBJ2-7, with 9 bases identical to TRBD1. The length of the CDR3 is 14 residues. V gave up 5 bases and J gave up 5 bases; unmatched junction bases: 7. The CDR3 DNA is TGTGCCAGCAGTGTGGACAGGGGATTCAACGAGCAGTACTTC. As protein: CASSVDRGFNEQYF.

The J gene is TRBJ2-1, the V gene TRBV20-1, with 9 bases fitting TRBD2. This CDR3 has 14 residues. With V trimmed by 5 bases and J by 8 bases, 10 bases remained unmatched. Germline lookup yields CDR1 DFQATT and CDR2 SNEGSKA (reference sequence). This CDR3 reads CSARRGGGADEQFF. As DNA, the CDR3 is TGCAGTGCTCGCCGGGGCGGGGGGGCCGATGAGCAGTTCTTC.

This clonotype has only a few counts. The V gene is TRBV20-1, the J gene TRBJ2-3; no firm D call. Germline V lookup: CDR1 DFQATT, CDR2 SNEGSKA (reference sequence). V shed 0 bases and J shed 2 bases, with 12 bases lying between them. The CDR3 length is 15 residues. This chain's CDR3 is CSARETEMNTDTQYF. Here the CDR3 DNA reads TGCAGTGCTAGAGAAACAGAGATGAACACAGATACGCAGTATTTT.

CDR3 residues: CASSQAPGNTEAFF. CDR3 in DNA: TGCGCCAGCAGCCAAGCGCCGGGAAACACTGAAGCTTTCTTT. This chain links TRBV5-1 with TRBJ1-1; D not resolved. The germline V gene encodes CDR1 SGHRS and CDR2 YFSETQ. Trimming shortened V by 4 bases and J by 2 bases, and 12 bases separated the two germline ends. The CDR3 is 14 amino acids.

The V gene is TRBV11-2, the J gene TRBJ1-3, with D possibly matching TRBD1 (5 bases). Germline V gives CDR1 SGHAT, CDR2 FQNNGV. CDR3 size: 13 residues. The ends were cut back, 8 bases at V and 3 bases at J, with 11 bases in the middle. The chain's CDR3 is CASRLGGGNTIYF. The CDR3 DNA is TGTGCCAGCCGCCTTGGGGGTGGAAACACCATATATTTT.

To note about this clonotype: A read error may produce the germline difference seen at one junction end. This sequence joins TRBV30 and TRBJ2-7; a weak D match, TRBD2 (5 bases). Germline CDR1 and CDR2: GTSNPN and SVGIG (reference sequence). The CDR3 sequence is 11 residues long. DNA of the CDR3: TGTGCCGGGAGTGTACAGCACGAGCAGTACTTC. It encodes CAGSVQHEQYF. Looking up the rest from reference TRBV30 and TRBJ2-7 gives the full variable domain: SQTIHQWPATLVQPVGSPLSLECTVEGTSNPNLYWYRQAAGRGLQLLFYSVGIGQISSEVPQNLSASRPQDRQFILSSKKLLLSDSGFYLCAGSVQHEQYFGPGTRLTVT.

V is TRBV20-1 and J is TRBJ2-1, with 15 nucleotides matching TRBD2. Germline V gene data show CDR1 as DFQATT and CDR2 as SNEGSKA (reference sequence). CDR3 size: 17 residues. The chain's CDR3 is CSRGLAGGPDPYNEQFF. The CDR3 nucleotides are TGCAGCCGTGGACTAGCGGGGGGGCCAGACCCCTACAATGAGCAGTTCTTC.

This clonotype was seen a few times. The V gene is TRBV6-2 or TRBV6-3, the J gene TRBJ2-1; 8 bases are a match to TRBD1. The CDR3 consists of 14 residues. Trimming cost V 5 bases and J 7 bases; bases outside gene matches: 7. Germline V gives CDR1 MNHEY, CDR2 SVGEGT. CDR3 bases: TGTGCCAGCAGTCCACAGGGGGTAATTAATGAGCAGTTCTTC. Residues: CASSPQGVINEQFF.

V is TRBV11-2 and J is TRBJ1-1; tentatively, D is TRBD1 (5 bases). V was clipped by 4 bases and J by 5 bases, with 17 bases between them. CDR3 length equals 15 residues. Germline V lookup: CDR1 SGHAT, CDR2 FQNNGV. CDR3 coding DNA: TGTGCCAGCAGCTCCCGGGACTTTCTCGGGACTGAAGCTTTCTTT. Translation gives CASSSRDFLGTEAFF.

This sequence joins TRBV10-3 and TRBJ2-3; TRBD2 agrees at 11 bases. The CDR3 has 17 residues. With V trimmed by 5 bases and J by 6 bases, 13 bases remained unmatched. Germline V gives CDR1 ENHRY, CDR2 SYGVKD. The CDR3 DNA sequence: TGTGCCATCAGTCAAACCGGGACTAGCGGAGTTAGGGATACGCAGTATTTT. It specifies CAISQTGTSGVRDTQYF.

This clonotype has just a few counts. The chain carries TRBV9 and TRBJ2-5, with 11 nucleotides matching TRBD2. V dropped 6 bases and J dropped 0; count of bases not matched to a gene: 4. The CDR3 totals 15 residues. The V gene's germline CDR1 is SGDLS and CDR2 YYNGEE. The CDR3 bases are TGTGCCAGCACCCGACTAGCGGGGAACCAAGAGACCCAGTACTTC. This translates into CASTRLAGNQETQYF. The entire variable domain, with the rest obtained from reference TRBV9 and TRBJ2-5, is as follows: DSGVTQTPKHLITATGQRVTLRCSPRSGDLSVYWYQQSLDQGLQFLIQYYNGEERAKGNILERFSAQQFPDLHSELNLSSLELGDSALYFCASTRLAGNQETQYFGPGTRLLVL.

This clonotype has more than one count but fewer than ten. V is TRBV10-3 and J is TRBJ2-7, with 12 bases fitting TRBD1. Germline V gene sequence: CDR1 ENHRY, CDR2 SYGVKD. CDR3 length equals 15 residues. Losses at the gene ends were 4 bases for V and 1 base for J; bases not matched to a gene: 2. The CDR3 loop reads CAISAGQGASYEQYF. CDR3 DNA sequence: TGTGCCATCAGTGCGGGACAGGGGGCTTCCTACGAGCAGTACTTC.

The chain joins TRBV12-3 or TRBV12-4 to TRBJ2-4; 10 bases line up with TRBD1. V dropped 6 bases and J dropped 1; count of bases not matched to a gene: 9. The CDR3 sequence is 17 residues long. CDR3 sequence reads: CASSRDRGVRAKNIQYF. The CDR3 region has the DNA TGTGCCAGCAGCCGGGACAGGGGTGTCAGGGCCAAAAACATTCAGTACTTC.

The chain employs TRBV11-1 and TRBJ2-4; the D is unclear. The CDR3 sequence is 16 residues long. The V gene's germline CDR1 is SGHAT and CDR2 FQDESV (reference sequence). Trimming took off 2 bases at V and 0 bases at J, with 11 bases between the two ends. As DNA, the CDR3 is TGTGCCAGCAGCTTACATATCCCAGGAGCCAAAAACATTCAGTACTTC. Amino acids: CASSLHIPGAKNIQYF.

This clonotype appeared a few times. This chain connects TRBV7-9 to TRBJ2-1; TRBD1 matches 9 bases. This CDR3 has 17 amino acids. V trimming: 5 bases; J trimming: 4 bases; junction bases outside the gene matches: 12. Germline loops: CDR1 SEHNR, CDR2 FQNEAQ (reference sequence). The CDR3 reads CASSQQAGTGIYNEQFF. CDR3 DNA sequence: TGTGCCAGCAGCCAACAAGCCGGGACAGGGATTTACAATGAGCAGTTCTTC.

To note about this clonotype: A read error may explain this, as a much larger clone is one base away. The chain recombines TRBV29-1 with TRBJ2-5, with TRBD1 identical over 12 bases. The CDR3 has 12 amino acids. The germline gives CDR1 SQVTM, CDR2 ANQGSEA. The CDR3 DNA reads TGCCGCGGGACAGGGGGCTTAGAGACCCAGTACTTC. Translated, it gives CRGTGGLETQYF.

Details on this clonotype: One junction end does not reproduce the germline sequence, and a read error may be involved. V gene TRBV3-1 combines with J gene TRBJ2-5; 7 nucleotides align to TRBD2. Germline V gives CDR1 LGHDT, CDR2 YNNKEL (reference sequence). This CDR3 is 14 amino acids long. CDR3 residues: CACSRSGFQETQYF. The CDR3 bases are TGTGCCTGCAGCCGTAGCGGGTTCCAAGAGACCCAGTACTTC.

This clonotype has a handful of counts. The rearrangement links TRBV24-1 to TRBJ2-1; possible D gene TRBD2, 6 bases. Germline assignment: CDR1 KGHDR and CDR2 SFDVKD. V was pared by 2 bases and J by 7 bases, with 14 bases between. The CDR3 covers 15 residues. In nucleotides, the CDR3 is TGTGCCACCAGTGATTCAAGGAGGGTTGGAAATGAGCAGTTCTTC. As protein: CATSDSRRVGNEQFF.

The chain has TRBV2 and TRBJ2-1; tentative D call: TRBD2 (6 bases). Germline V gene data show CDR1 as SNHLY and CDR2 as FYNNEI. Between the trimmed V and J ends, which lost 4 bases and 2 bases, there was a span of 9 bases. The CDR3 has 14 residues. Here the CDR3 reads CASSAGETYNEQFF. The CDR3 nucleotides are TGTGCCAGCAGTGCGGGGGAAACCTACAATGAGCAGTTCTTC.

This rearrangement joins TRBV7-3 to TRBJ2-1; 9 nucleotides align to TRBD2. Near its end, the DNA agrees better with TRBJ2-7, so the J call may be wrong. This CDR3 has 17 residues. Per the germline V gene, CDR1 is SGHTA and CDR2 is FQGTGA. The CDR3 here is CASSERGATLSYNEQYF. In nucleotides, the CDR3 is TGTGCCAGCAGCGAGCGGGGGGCTACACTCTCCTACAATGAGCAGTACTTC.

V and J are TRBV20-1 and TRBJ2-1; TRBD1 matches at 7 bases. Germline V gene lookup returns CDR1 DFQATT and CDR2 SNEGSKA (reference sequence). V shed 6 bases and J 4 bases; nucleotides not matched to a gene: 12. This CDR3 has 15 residues. The CDR3, as DNA: TGCAGTGCAATGAACTGGGACAGTATTTACAATGAGCAGTTCTTC. Protein sequence: CSAMNWDSIYNEQFF.

The V gene is TRBV5-5, the J gene TRBJ1-2; D might be TRBD1 (5 bases). V lost 4 bases, J lost 13 bases, and 23 bases lay in between. The CDR3 length is 14 residues. Germline loops: CDR1 SGHKS, CDR2 YYEKEE (reference sequence). The CDR3 coding sequence is TGTGCCAGCAGCGATCCCCATACCTCAACGGGGGGCACCTTC. Translating it yields CASSDPHTSTGGTF.

The chain links TRBV10-3 to TRBJ2-1; the D call may be TRBD1 or TRBD2 (5 bases each). The assigned J gene may be wrong: the sequence end matches TRBJ2-7 better. The CDR3 is 15 amino acids. Germline loops: CDR1 ENHRY, CDR2 SYGVKD. This chain's CDR3 is CAISVSGQGYNEQYF. CDR3 bases: TGTGCCATCAGTGTATCGGGGCAGGGCTACAATGAGCAGTACTTC.